A single sample gave rise to the 24 T cell receptor beta chains below, sequenced in a study of cytomegalovirus exposure and HLA in healthy donors. 60 Vbeta and 13 Jbeta primers were used in PCR. Assay: immunoSEQ multiplex PCR; the TCRdb copy retains only in-frame clones and omits some. The sample has approximately 210,000 clones. The sample comprised PBMCs. All receptors come from a woman aged 25 to 39 in good health and CMV-seropositive.

The V and J genes are TRBV29-1 and TRBJ2-5, with D perhaps TRBD1 (5 bases). V dropped 0 bases and J dropped 5 bases, with 10 bases sitting between them. Looked up from germline, CDR1 is SQVTM and CDR2 is ANQGSEA. The CDR3 has 13 residues. The CDR3 DNA reads TGCAGCGTTGAAGAAAAGGGGCGGGAGACCCAGTACTTC. This encodes CSVEEKGRETQYF.

The chain is built from TRBV15 and TRBJ2-1; 9 nucleotides align to TRBD1. The CDR3 runs 14 residues. Trimming at V came to 0 bases and at J to 7 bases, leaving 1 base not matched to a gene. The germline CDR1 and CDR2 sequences are LNHNV and YYDKDF (reference sequence). CDR3 sequence: CATSREGTGNEQFF. As DNA, the CDR3 is TGTGCCACCAGCAGAGAGGGGACAGGGAATGAGCAGTTCTTC.

CDR3 DNA: TGCGCCAGCGGAGAGATAGCTAACTATGGCTACACCTTC. Translated: CASGEIANYGYTF. J is TRBJ1-2 and V is TRBV4-1; no clear D. Germline V gene sequence: CDR1 MGHRA, CDR2 YSYEKL. The CDR3 spans 13 residues. Trimming left V 8 bases short and J 0 bases short, with 10 bases between.

V is TRBV4-1 and J is TRBJ1-5; the match to TRBD1 covers 7 bases. This CDR3 contains 17 residues. Germline lookup yields CDR1 MGHRA and CDR2 YSYEKL. Trimming removed 4 bases from V and 1 base from J; junction bases left unmatched: 10. The CDR3 is CASSRGDRVRSNQPQHF. In DNA form, the CDR3 reads TGCGCCAGCAGCCGTGGAGACAGGGTCCGAAGCAATCAGCCCCAGCATTTT.

The rearrangement joins TRBV5-1 to TRBJ2-7; D is unclear. The CDR3 covers 14 residues. The V and J ends lost 0 bases and 7 bases respectively, with 14 bases between them. The germline CDR1 and CDR2 sequences are SGHRS and YFSETQ. CDR3 nucleotides: TGCGCCAGCAGCTTGGTTCCCTCTAAGCAAGAGCAGTACTTC. It translates to CASSLVPSKQEQYF.

The gene calls are TRBV9 and TRBJ2-7; 10 nucleotides agree with TRBD1. Germline-derived CDR1 and CDR2 are SGDLS and YYNGEE. The ends lost 5 bases at V and 6 bases at J; junction bases unmatched: 8. The CDR3 runs 14 residues. The CDR3 DNA reads TGTGCCAGCAGAACCGGGACAGGGGCCGGCGAGCAGTACTTC. Residues: CASRTGTGAGEQYF.

The V and J genes are TRBV10-3 and TRBJ2-5, with D maybe TRBD1 (5 bases). Trimming took 6 bases from V and 1 from J, leaving 12 bases between them. The CDR3 runs 14 residues. Germline V gives CDR1 ENHRY, CDR2 SYGVKD. The CDR3 spells CAISGRAFQETQYF. The CDR3 DNA is TGTGCCATCAGCGGCAGGGCCTTCCAAGAGACCCAGTACTTC.

The V and J genes are TRBV7-7 and TRBJ2-5; 8 positions agree with TRBD1. J lost 2 bases, V lost 5 bases, and 7 bases had no gene match. Germline values: CDR1 SSHAT, CDR2 FNYEAQ (reference sequence). The CDR3 runs 15 residues. The CDR3 DNA reads as TGTGCCAGCAGCATAGGACAGGGTCTACAAGAGACCCAGTACTTC. Translation gives CASSIGQGLQETQYF.

The chain is built from TRBV10-3 and TRBJ1-5; 8 bases agree with TRBD1. J gave up 5 bases and V 6 bases, and 6 bases lay outside the gene matches. The CDR3 has 14 residues. CDR1 ENHRY and CDR2 SYGVKD come from the germline V gene. The CDR3 DNA reads as TGTGCCATCAGCCCCACAGGGGGGGATCAGCCCCAGCATTTT. Translated, it gives CAISPTGGDQPQHF.

The chain employs TRBV4-3 and TRBJ2-3, with D possibly TRBD2 on 5 matching bases. Looked up from germline, CDR1 is LGHNA and CDR2 is YSLEER. V lost 0 bases and J lost 6, with 10 bases in between. There are 14 residues in the CDR3. The CDR3 sequence is CASSQDRRVDTQYF. The DNA of the CDR3 is TGCGCCAGCAGCCAAGATAGGCGGGTGGATACGCAGTATTTT.

This rearrangement joins TRBV2 to TRBJ2-7; 8 bases are shared with TRBD1. The trim removed 7 bases at V and 3 bases at J, leaving 8 bases unmatched. CDR3 length equals 14 residues. Per germline, CDR1 SNHLY and CDR2 FYNNEI. The CDR3 nucleotides are TGTGCCAGCACTATAATGGGACAGGACTACGAGCAGTACTTC. Translating it yields CASTIMGQDYEQYF.

In DNA form, the CDR3 reads TGTGCCAGCAGGGACACAGGGACGGGATTAGAGACCCAGTACTTC. Translated: CASRDTGTGLETQYF. The rearrangement joins TRBV5-4 to TRBJ2-5, with a weak D call TRBD1 (6 bases). V shed 5 bases and J shed 4 bases, with 18 bases lying between them. Germline V gene sequence: CDR1 SGHNT, CDR2 YYREEE (reference sequence). CDR3 size: 15 residues.

The chain has TRBV5-1 and TRBJ2-5; weak D call: TRBD2 (5 bases). Germline loops: CDR1 SGHRS, CDR2 YFSETQ. This CDR3 is built from 13 residues. Trimming took 6 bases from V and 4 from J, leaving 13 bases between them. Here the CDR3 reads CASTLEGGETQYF. The CDR3 bases are TGCGCCAGCACCTTAGAGGGCGGAGAGACCCAGTACTTC. Using reference TRBV5-1 and TRBJ2-5 for the parts outside the CDR3, the full variable domain is KAGVTQTPRYLIKTRGQQVTLSCSPISGHRSVSWYQQTPGQGLQFLFEYFSETQRNKGNFPGRFSGRQFSNSRSEMNVSTLELGDSALYLCASTLEGGETQYFGPGTRLLVL.

J is TRBJ2-1 and V is TRBV10-3; D possibly corresponds to TRBD2 (6 bases). The germline CDR1 and CDR2 sequences are ENHRY and SYGVKD. V dropped 6 bases and J dropped 10 bases, with 19 bases sitting between them. This CDR3 is built from 14 residues. CDR3 bases: TGTGCCATCAGGCCGGGGGAGACCTCCCCCGAGCAGTTCTTC. This gives the protein CAIRPGETSPEQFF.

V and J are TRBV19 and TRBJ2-2, with 11 bases fitting TRBD2. Germline CDR1 reads LNHDA; CDR2 reads SQIVND (reference sequence). After removal of 6 bases from V and 4 bases from J, the junction contained 4 bases not matched to a gene. This CDR3 comprises 15 residues. CDR3 residues: CASSRSGRVTGELFF. The CDR3 nucleotides are TGTGCCAGTAGCCGTAGCGGGAGGGTCACCGGGGAGCTGTTTTTT.

The rearrangement links TRBV9 to TRBJ2-5; TRBD1 matches 7 bases. J lost 5 bases, V lost 2 bases, and 9 bases had no gene match. CDR1 and CDR2 (germline): SGDLS, YYNGEE. CDR3 length: 15 residues. The CDR3 spells CASSVDRVFGETQYF. The DNA of the CDR3 is TGTGCCAGCAGCGTCGACAGGGTCTTCGGGGAGACCCAGTACTTC.

The gene calls are TRBV30 and TRBJ2-3, with 7 bases identical to TRBD1. This CDR3 contains 13 residues. V was clipped by 8 bases and J by 0 bases; unmatched bases: 5. The germline gives CDR1 GTSNPN, CDR2 SVGIG (reference sequence). The CDR3 sequence is CAGTVRSTDTQYF. Written as DNA, the CDR3 is TGTGCCGGGACAGTTCGCAGCACAGATACGCAGTATTTT.

The chain carries TRBV20-1 and TRBJ2-3; D unclear. Trimming took off 6 bases at V and 2 bases at J, with 3 bases between the two ends. CDR3 length: 10 amino acids. Looked up from germline, CDR1 is DFQATT and CDR2 is SNEGSKA (reference sequence). The CDR3 spells CSANTDTQYF. CDR3 nucleotides: TGCAGTGCCAACACAGATACGCAGTATTTT.

The J gene is TRBJ1-1, the V gene TRBV4-1; D uncertain. The germline CDR1 and CDR2 sequences are MGHRA and YSYEKL. V lost 0 bases and J lost 0, with 11 bases in between. This CDR3 spans 16 amino acids. DNA of the CDR3: TGCGCCAGCAGCCAAGACCCGGGTCAGATGAACACTGAAGCTTTCTTT. Its protein product is CASSQDPGQMNTEAFF.

The gene calls are TRBV19 and TRBJ2-1; tentative D call: TRBD1 (5 bases). V was clipped by 7 bases and J by 7 bases, with 20 bases between them. CDR3 length equals 15 residues. Germline V gene lookup returns CDR1 LNHDA and CDR2 SQIVND (reference sequence). The CDR3 sequence is CASNDGHPRANEQFF. As DNA, the CDR3 is TGTGCCAGTAACGACGGACATCCCCGTGCTAATGAGCAGTTCTTC.

The chain joins TRBV5-8 to TRBJ1-5; D ambiguous. This CDR3 is 16 amino acids long. Trimming took 6 bases from V and 0 from J, leaving 16 bases between them. Germline V lookup: CDR1 SGHTS, CDR2 YDEGEE. The CDR3 DNA reads as TGTGCCAGCACCTCCCCGCCAGATAATAGCAATCAGCCCCAGCATTTT. It translates to CASTSPPDNSNQPQHF.

The chain's CDR3 is CASTGQGAPGNTIYF. CDR3 bases: TGTGCCAGCACCGGACAGGGGGCGCCTGGAAACACCATATATTTT. This chain connects TRBV2 to TRBJ1-3, with 11 nucleotides matching TRBD1. CDR1 is SNHLY and CDR2 is FYNNEI in the germline V gene. V was clipped by 7 bases and J by 2 bases; unmatched bases: 4. The CDR3 contains 15 residues.

The V call is TRBV30, the J call TRBJ1-4, with 10 positions matching TRBD1. Per germline, CDR1 GTSNPN and CDR2 SVGIG (reference sequence). The CDR3 loop spans 14 amino acids. V shed 5 bases and J 5 bases; nucleotides not matched to a gene: 5. The CDR3 here is CAWGTGARNEKLFF. Here the CDR3 DNA reads TGTGCCTGGGGGACAGGGGCAAGGAATGAAAAACTGTTTTTT. Drawing the rest from reference TRBV30 and TRBJ1-4, the complete variable domain is SQTIHQWPATLVQPVGSPLSLECTVEGTSNPNLYWYRQAAGRGLQLLFYSVGIGQISSEVPQNLSASRPQDRQFILSSKKLLLSDSGFYLCAWGTGARNEKLFFGSGTQLSVL.

This chain joins TRBV20-1 and TRBJ2-5, with D uncertain. Trimming pared 6 bases from V and 4 bases from J, leaving 9 bases between. The CDR3 consists of 11 residues. Germline V lookup: CDR1 DFQATT, CDR2 SNEGSKA (reference sequence). The CDR3 nucleotides read TGCAGTGCCCGGGTGCCAGAGACCCAGTACTTC. This sequence encodes CSARVPETQYF.